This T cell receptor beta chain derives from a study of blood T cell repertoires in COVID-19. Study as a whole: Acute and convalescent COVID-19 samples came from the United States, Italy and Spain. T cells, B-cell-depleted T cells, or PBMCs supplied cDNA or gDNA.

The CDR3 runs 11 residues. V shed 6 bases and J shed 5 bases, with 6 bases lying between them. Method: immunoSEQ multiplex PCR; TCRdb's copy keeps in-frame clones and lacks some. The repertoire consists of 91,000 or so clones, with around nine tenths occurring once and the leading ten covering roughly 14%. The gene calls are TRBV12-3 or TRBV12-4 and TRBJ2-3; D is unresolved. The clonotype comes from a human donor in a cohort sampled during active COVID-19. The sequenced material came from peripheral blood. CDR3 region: CASSPLDTQYF. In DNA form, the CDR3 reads TGTGCCAGCAGCCCCCTAGATACGCAGTATTTT.